Sequencing of this TCR beta chain was carried out in a study of blood T cells in healthy people across ages. General observations from the study: Expanded clonotype shifts may have been confounded, as the donors had an unknown CMV status. The long-lived group displayed more naive CD4+ cells, plus higher diversity, than the aged donors did.

A remark on this clonotype: Its antigen is not identified.

Next came a second PCR, run for about 6 to 12 cycles, which used a sample-barcoded 5' primer along with a J-beta primer mix. Using its own MiXCR run on the 5' RACE reads, TCRdb lists one record per CDR3 protein. This table holds around 780,000 distinct CDR3 sequences, more than 50% found once. The sequence derives from a man aged 35 to 55 in good health. Sequenced material: blood.

The CDR3 nucleotides are TGTGCCAGCAGCCGTTCGGGGAATGAAGCCAAAAACATTCAGTACTTC. Translated: CASSRSGNEAKNIQYF. J is TRBJ2-4 and V is TRBV7-3; a weak D match, TRBD2 (5 bases). Germline V gene sequence: CDR1 SGHTA, CDR2 FQGTGA. The V gene lost 5 bases and the J gene lost 0 bases, with 14 bases spanning the gap. The CDR3 covers 16 residues.